This T cell receptor (beta chain) was found in a study of cytomegalovirus exposure and HLA in healthy donors. PCR used 60 Vbeta primers and 13 Jbeta primers. The protocol was immunoSEQ multiplex PCR, while the TCRdb copy is restricted to in-frame clones and leaves out a portion. The sample features some 130,000 clones, with under 2% in its top ten. As concerns this clone: What it recognizes is unknown.

Study results and limitations: A later analysis found most CMV-associated TCR beta chains apparently HLA-restricted. The authors listed some 160 TCR beta chains as cytomegalovirus-associated.

CDR1 is GTSNPN and CDR2 is SVGIG in the germline V gene (reference sequence). The CDR3 is made up of 12 amino acids. The V end lost 0 bases, the J end lost 9 bases, and 9 bases lay between the germline ends. Sequenced material: PBMCs. The clonotype comes from a man between 18 and 35 years old in good health and CMV-seronegative. The chain is built from TRBV30 and TRBJ2-1; a weak D match, TRBD1 (6 bases). The CDR3 region is CAWSVQGPEQFF. DNA for the CDR3: TGTGCCTGGAGTGTACAGGGCCCTGAGCAGTTCTTC.